A selection of T cell receptor beta chains follows, all from one sample in a study of cytomegalovirus exposure and HLA in healthy donors. Clones were sequenced by immunoSEQ multiplex PCR, and TCRdb holds only the in-frame ones, with some missing. The data show 120,000 or so clones, more than 70% seen once. The material sequenced was PBMCs. All receptors derive from a woman aged 50 to 60 in good health and CMV-seropositive. CDR3s include the opening cysteine and the closing phenylalanine or tryptophan. The D gene is left open where the match is weak. Clone sizes are given selectively: once, few, many, or a class where the clone is expanded.

V	J	D	size	DNA	CDR3
TRBV2	TRBJ2-4	NA	NA	TGTGCCAGCAGTCTAGAGGCCAAAAACATTCAGTACTTC	CASSLEAKNIQYF
TRBV4-2	TRBJ2-7	TRBD2	NA	TGTGCCAGCAGCCTAGCGGGAGGGCGCGAGCAGTACTTC	CASSLAGGREQYF
TRBV30	TRBJ2-5	NA	NA	TGTGCCTGGAGTGGTAGTCCAGAGACCCAGTACTTC	CAWSGSPETQYF
TRBV29-1	TRBJ1-2	TRBD1	NA	TGCAGCTCTGGACAGGTCTATGGCTACACCTTC	CSSGQVYGYTF
TRBV5-4	TRBJ2-5	NA	few	TGTGCCAGCAGCTCGGAATTCCGGGACTACAGGGTCTCAGAGACCCAGTACTTC	CASSSEFRDYRVSETQYF
TRBV2	TRBJ1-1	TRBD1	NA	TGTGCCAGCAGCGGGGACAGGAACACTGAAGCTTTCTTT	CASSGDRNTEAFF
TRBV29-1	TRBJ1-2	TRBD1	NA	TGCAGCGTTAAGACAGGGGGGAGCTATGGCTACACCTTC	CSVKTGGSYGYTF
TRBV6-5	TRBJ1-6	TRBD1	NA	TGTGCCAGCAGTTGGACAGGGGGGACCTATAATTCACCCCTCCACTTT	CASSWTGGTYNSPLHF
TRBV7-2	TRBJ2-1	NA	NA	TGTGCCAGCAGTAATAGGGCGGGTAATGAGCAGTTCTTC	CASSNRAGNEQFF
TRBV4-2	TRBJ2-7	TRBD2	NA	TGTGCCAGCAGCCAAGGTTCTAGCGGGAGATCAAGCTCCTACGAGCAGTACTTC	CASSQGSSGRSSSYEQYF
TRBV18	TRBJ2-7	TRBD1	NA	TGTGCCAGCTCGACGGGACAGGGGAACGAGCAGTACTTC	CASSTGQGNEQYF
TRBV18	TRBJ1-2	NA	NA	TGTGCCAGCTCACCGGACAGCTATGGCTACACCTTC	CASSPDSYGYTF
TRBV27	TRBJ2-5	NA	once	TGTGCCAGCAGTTTAATGGGGGCCGAGAAGACCCAGTACTTC	CASSLMGAEKTQYF
TRBV19	TRBJ1-6	NA	once	TGTGCCAGTAGTGACTGGGTGAAGTCACCCCTCCACTTT	CASSDWVKSPLHF
TRBV11-2	TRBJ2-4	NA	NA	TGTGCCAGCAGCTCTACCCGGTGGGCCAAAAACATTCAGTACTTC	CASSSTRWAKNIQYF
TRBV27	TRBJ2-1	NA	NA	TGTGCCAGCCACTCCTACAATGAGCAGTTCTTC	CASHSYNEQFF
TRBV6-1	TRBJ1-4	NA	NA	TGTGCCAGCGGGGGGACGAGAGAAAAAGGAAAACTGTTTTTT	CASGGTREKGKLFF
TRBV11-3	TRBJ2-3	NA	few	TGTGCCAGCAGCTTAGGTCTTCGAGATACGCAGTATTTT	CASSLGLRDTQYF
TRBV7-2	TRBJ2-7	TRBD2	once	TGTGCCAGCACCCGACAAGCTAGCGGGAGGACCTACGAGCAGTACTTC	CASTRQASGRTYEQYF
TRBV15	TRBJ2-1	TRBD2	NA	TGTGCCACCAGCAGATCCCGCGGGCTAGCGGGGGACAATGAGCAGTTCTTC	CATSRSRGLAGDNEQFF
TRBV5-1	TRBJ2-7	NA	NA	TGCGCCAGCAGCTTGTTCTCAGACTCCTACGAGCAGTACTTC	CASSLFSDSYEQYF
TRBV7-2	TRBJ2-7	NA	NA	TGTGCCAGCAGCTTAGATCCAGGGCAAAGGTACGAGCAGTACTTC	CASSLDPGQRYEQYF
TRBV7-2	TRBJ1-2	NA	NA	TGTGCCAGCAGCTTAGAGGGACACCCTTATGGCTACACCTTC	CASSLEGHPYGYTF